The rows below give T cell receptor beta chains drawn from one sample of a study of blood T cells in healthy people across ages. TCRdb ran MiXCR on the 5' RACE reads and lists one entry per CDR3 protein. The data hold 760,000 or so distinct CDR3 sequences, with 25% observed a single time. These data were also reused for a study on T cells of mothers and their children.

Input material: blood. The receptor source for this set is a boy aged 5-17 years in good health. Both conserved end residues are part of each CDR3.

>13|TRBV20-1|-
CSAEWTSGNEQFF
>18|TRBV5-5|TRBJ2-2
CASSSLPSQGAATGELFF
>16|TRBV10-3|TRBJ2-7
CAISGFGLRGEDEQYF
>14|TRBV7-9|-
CASSLDNGVYEQYF
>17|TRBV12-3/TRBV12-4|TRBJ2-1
CASSFPIAGGPYNEQFF
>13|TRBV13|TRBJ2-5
CASSSSPQETQYF
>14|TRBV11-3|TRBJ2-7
CASSLRVDAGEQYF
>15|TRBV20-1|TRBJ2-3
CSARLSGGFTDTQYF
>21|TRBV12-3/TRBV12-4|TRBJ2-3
CASTSGQAPVQSRASADTQYF
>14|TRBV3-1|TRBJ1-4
CASSQEVLGEKLFF
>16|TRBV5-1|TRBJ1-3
CASSFDQGGSGNTIYF
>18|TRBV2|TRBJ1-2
CASNTRDRERTRGYGYTF
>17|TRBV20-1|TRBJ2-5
CSASALTSGRTTETQYF
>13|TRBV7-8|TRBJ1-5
CASSPISNQPQHF
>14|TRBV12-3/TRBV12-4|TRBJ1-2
CASRRQGEDYGYTF
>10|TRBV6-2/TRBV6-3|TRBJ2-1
CATTGAEQFF
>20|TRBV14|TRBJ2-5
CASSQDNPLLGDVNQETQYF
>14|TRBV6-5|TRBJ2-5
CASSGGPLGETQYF
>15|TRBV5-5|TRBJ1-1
CASSVTGGAGAEAFF
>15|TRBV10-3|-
CAISDGAGDTYEQYF
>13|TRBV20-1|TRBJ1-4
CSARNPLWEKLFF
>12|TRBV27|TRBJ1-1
CASSSLTAEAFF
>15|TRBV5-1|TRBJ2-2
CASSTGTDATGELFF
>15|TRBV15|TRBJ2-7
CATSTTSGGRYEQYF
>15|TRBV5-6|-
CASSLAVDTAYEQYF